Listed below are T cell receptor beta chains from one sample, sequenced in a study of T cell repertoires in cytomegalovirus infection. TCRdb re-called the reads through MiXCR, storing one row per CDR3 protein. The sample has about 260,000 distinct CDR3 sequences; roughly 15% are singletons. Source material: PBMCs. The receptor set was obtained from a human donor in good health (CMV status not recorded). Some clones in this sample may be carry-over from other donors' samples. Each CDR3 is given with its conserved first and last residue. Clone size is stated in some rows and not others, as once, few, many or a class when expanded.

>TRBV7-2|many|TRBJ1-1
CASSLGIGTEAFF
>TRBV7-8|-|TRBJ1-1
CASSLIPGGTEAFF
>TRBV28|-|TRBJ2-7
CASTQGKYEQYF
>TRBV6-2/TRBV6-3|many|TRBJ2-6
CASRETGTGGANVLTF
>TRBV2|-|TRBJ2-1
CASRAERRPYNEQFF
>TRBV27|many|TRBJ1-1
CASSGQGLSEAFF
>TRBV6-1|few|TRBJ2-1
CASSEARAVYNEQFF
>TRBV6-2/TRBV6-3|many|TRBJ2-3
CASRYAGGNTDTQYF
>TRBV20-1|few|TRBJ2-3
CSARDLAGGSDTQYF
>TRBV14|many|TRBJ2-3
CASSQVQTSTDTQYF
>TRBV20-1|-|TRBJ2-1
CSARDAKRELHEQFF
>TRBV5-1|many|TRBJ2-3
CASSVAGFPDTQYF
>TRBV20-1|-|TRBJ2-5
CSARDPLGTVRRETQYF
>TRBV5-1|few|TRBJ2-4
CASSLGGSDRGIQYF
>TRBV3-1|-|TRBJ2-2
CASSQDGGRQFTGELFF
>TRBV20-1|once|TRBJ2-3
CSARDSGKSTDTQYF
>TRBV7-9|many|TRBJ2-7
CASTRGGYEQYF
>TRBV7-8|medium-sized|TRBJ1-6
CASSSMGSSTYNSPLHF
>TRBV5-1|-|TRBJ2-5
CASSLGMGAGETQYF
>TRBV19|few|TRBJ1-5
CASSTRTSPNQPQHF
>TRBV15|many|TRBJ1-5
CATSRTGGSNQPQHF
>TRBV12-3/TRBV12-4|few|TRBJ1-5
CASARGDRVLDQPQHF
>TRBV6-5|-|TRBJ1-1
CASSTPDLKTEAFF
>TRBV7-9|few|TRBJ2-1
CASGPIPSSYNEQFF
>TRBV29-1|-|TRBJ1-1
CSVELRGAETEAFF
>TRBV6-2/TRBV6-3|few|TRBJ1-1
CASRYWGMNTEAFF
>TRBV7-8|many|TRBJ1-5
CASSLLGQLNQPQHF
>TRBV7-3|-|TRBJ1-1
CASTRTLNTEAFF
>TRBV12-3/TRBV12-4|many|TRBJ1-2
CASISDRGGDYTF
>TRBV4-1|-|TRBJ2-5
CASSPQIGSETQYF
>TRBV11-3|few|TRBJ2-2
CASSLETSNTGELFF
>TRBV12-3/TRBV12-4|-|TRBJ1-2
CASTYRVGYGYTF
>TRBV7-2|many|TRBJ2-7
CASSFTLYEQYF
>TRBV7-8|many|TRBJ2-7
CASNLNDKTYEQYF
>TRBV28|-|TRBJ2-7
CASSFREGHAGDVEQYF
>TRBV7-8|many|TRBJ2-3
CASSPYRILAGGTDTQYF
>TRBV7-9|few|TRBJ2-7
CASSFDGSSSYEQYF
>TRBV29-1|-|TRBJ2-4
CSVDTGGNIQYF
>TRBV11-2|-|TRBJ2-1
CASSLTSGGGFEQFF
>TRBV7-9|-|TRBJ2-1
CASSSTSATGGLNNEQFF
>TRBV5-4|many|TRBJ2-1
CASSLGGGGASREQFF
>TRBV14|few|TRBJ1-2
CASSHNRNYGYTF
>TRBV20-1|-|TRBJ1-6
CSALTGEYNSPLHF
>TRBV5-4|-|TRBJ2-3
CASSLPGTDTQYF
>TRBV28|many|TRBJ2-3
CASTPVRVAGTDTQYF